Each of the 30 T cell receptor beta chains below was sequenced from the same sample in a study of T cells after yellow fever vaccination. TCRdb independently ran MiXCR on the 5' RACE reads; one entry per CDR3 protein. Of just over 300,000 distinct CDR3 sequences listed, 3.6% are singletons. Material: PBMCs, obtained on the day of the yellow fever booster vaccination. Receptors were obtained from a man in his late teens or twenties who received the YFV17D yellow fever vaccine.

The chain uses TRBV5-1 and TRBJ1-1; D perhaps matches TRBD1 (5 bases). The V end lost 0 bases, the J end lost 2 bases, and 14 bases lay between the germline ends. The CDR3 runs to 16 residues. The germline V gene has CDR1 SGHRS and CDR2 YFSETQ. The CDR3 bases are TGCGCCAGCAGCTTGGGCCCCGGGGGTTCAAACACTGAAGCTTTCTTT. It codes for CASSLGPGGSNTEAFF.

V gene TRBV28 combines with J gene TRBJ1-5; possible D gene TRBD1, 5 bases. The CDR3 runs to 11 residues. V lost 8 bases and J 8 bases, leaving 10 bases between the germline ends. Germline V gene data show CDR1 as MDHEN and CDR2 as SYDVKM. The CDR3 spells CASGRGEPQHF. CDR3 coding DNA: TGTGCCAGCGGACGGGGGGAGCCCCAGCATTTT.

The table lists this clonotype with many counts. V and J are TRBV10-3 and TRBJ2-7, with D tentatively TRBD1 (6 bases). The CDR3 is 12 residues long. V was shortened by 3 bases and J by 5 bases, with 8 bases between the two germline ends. Germline V gives CDR1 ENHRY, CDR2 SYGVKD. As DNA, the CDR3 is TGTGCCATCAGTGAACAGGGCCACGAGCAGTACTTC. Translating it yields CAISEQGHEQYF.

This clonotype was seen many times. The chain combines TRBV4-2 with TRBJ1-6; 9 bases are shared with TRBD1. Germline V CDR1 and CDR2: LGHNA, YNFKEQ. CDR3 size: 15 residues. Losses at the gene ends were 2 bases for V and 11 bases for J; bases not matched to a gene: 7. The CDR3 bases are TGTGCCAGCAGCCAAACCGGGACAGGGTGGACACCCCTCCACTTT. This encodes CASSQTGTGWTPLHF.

This clonotype was seen repeatedly, ten times or more. This chain connects TRBV7-9 to TRBJ2-4, with D maybe TRBD2 (5 bases). V shed 4 bases and J shed 10 bases, with 11 bases lying between them. The CDR3 loop spans 12 amino acids. Germline CDR1 and CDR2: SEHNR and FQNEAQ (reference sequence). The CDR3 DNA reads TGTGCCAGCAGCTCAGACCCGGGGATTCAGTACTTC. It yields the protein CASSSDPGIQYF.

This clonotype was observed a handful of times. The rearrangement joins TRBV18 to TRBJ2-3; possible D gene TRBD1, 5 bases. The germline V and J ends were trimmed by 6 bases and 6 bases, with 16 bases remaining between them. This CDR3 comprises 14 residues. Germline V CDR1 and CDR2: KGHSH, LQKENI. The CDR3 nucleotides are TGTGCCAGCTCGCCTCGACAGCTGCCGGATACGCAGTATTTT. Protein sequence: CASSPRQLPDTQYF.

This clonotype was detected ten times or more. This rearrangement joins TRBV11-2 to TRBJ2-7, with D unclear. CDR3 length equals 12 residues. Germline CDR1 SGHAT, CDR2 FQNNGV. V was shortened by 3 bases and J by 5 bases, with 8 bases between the two germline ends. CDR3 bases: TGTGCCAGCAGCTTTGCCGAAAACGAGCAGTACGTC. Its translation is CASSFAENEQYV.

This sequence joins TRBV5-1 and TRBJ2-1; possibly TRBD2 for D (7 bases). The V end lost 3 bases, the J end lost 8 bases, and 27 bases lay between the germline ends. Germline values: CDR1 SGHRS, CDR2 YFSETQ. There are 18 residues in the CDR3. CDR3 sequence: CASSSTFNPRGGLDEQFF. The CDR3 DNA reads TGCGCCAGCAGCTCCACCTTTAACCCGAGGGGGGGCTTGGATGAGCAGTTCTTC.

This clonotype was observed at least ten times. This chain joins TRBV7-6 and TRBJ2-3; D gene unclear. The germline CDR1 and CDR2 sequences are SGHVS and FNYEAQ. The CDR3 length is 14 residues. V was pared by 5 bases and J by 5 bases, with 14 bases between. In DNA, the CDR3 is TGTGCCAGCAGCGTGGAAACACGAGGAGATACGCAGTATTTT. This encodes CASSVETRGDTQYF. Looking up the rest from reference TRBV7-6 and TRBJ2-3 gives the full variable domain: GAGVSQSPRYKVTKRGQDVALRCDPISGHVSLYWYRQALGQGPEFLTYFNYEAQQDKSGLPNDRFSAERPEGSISTLTIQRTEQRDSAMYRCASSVETRGDTQYFGPGTRLTVL.

This clonotype was seen at least ten times. V gene TRBV20-1 combines with J gene TRBJ2-1; TRBD2 aligns across 10 bases. The CDR3 is 15 amino acids. CDR1 is DFQATT, CDR2 SNEGSKA, per germline (reference sequence). The V segment lost 6 bases and the J segment 7 bases; nucleotides outside the gene matches: 12. The CDR3 loop reads CSAPKSGGARNEQFF. CDR3 DNA: TGCAGTGCACCGAAAAGCGGGGGGGCCAGGAATGAGCAGTTCTTC.

Concerning this clonotype: An end of the junction differs from the germline gene, which may be a read error. The chain employs TRBV5-1 and TRBJ1-1; D call uncertain. The germline V gene has CDR1 SGHRS and CDR2 YFSETQ. The CDR3 has 11 amino acids. CDR3 residues: CASCLGSEAFF. CDR3 nucleotide sequence: TGCGCCAGCTGCTTGGGATCTGAAGCTTTCTTT.

There are many counts of this clonotype. V is TRBV12-3 or TRBV12-4 and J is TRBJ2-7; D possibly corresponds to TRBD2 (6 bases). The CDR3 consists of 13 residues. With 3 bases removed from V and 4 bases from J, the gap between germline ends came to 10 bases. The CDR3 reads CASSLVGGYEQYF. In DNA form, the CDR3 reads TGTGCCAGCAGTTTGGTGGGGGGATACGAGCAGTACTTC.

The CDR3 coding sequence is TGTGCCACCAGTACAGGATCATACAATGAGCAGTTCTTC. It specifies CATSTGSYNEQFF. This chain uses TRBV24-1 with TRBJ2-1, with TRBD1 as a possible D gene (5 bases). Trimming removed 6 bases from V and 4 bases from J, with 9 bases in between. This CDR3 region has 13 residues. From germline, CDR1 is KGHDR and CDR2 SFDVKD.

V and J are TRBV10-3 and TRBJ2-2, with D hard to call. The germline V gene encodes CDR1 ENHRY and CDR2 SYGVKD. The CDR3 is made up of 15 amino acids. V lost 0 bases and J lost 4, with 9 bases in between. Written as DNA, the CDR3 is TGTGCCATCAGTGAGTCACTTGAGATCACCGGGGAGCTGTTTTTT. Protein product: CAISESLEITGELFF.

CDR3 in DNA: TGTGCCAGCAGTTCACCTTCGACAGGGAAGGGTTCCGGGGAGCTGTTTTTT. This translates into CASSSPSTGKGSGELFF. This sequence joins TRBV6-2 or TRBV6-3 and TRBJ2-2; 7 bases agree with TRBD1. CDR3 size: 17 residues. Per the germline V gene, CDR1 is MNHEY and CDR2 is SVGEGT. Trimming cost V 4 bases and J 6 bases; bases outside gene matches: 14.

Ten or more counts support this clonotype. The CDR3 DNA reads TGCGCCAGCAGCCAAGATTTGGCAGGGGCCTACAATGAGCAGTTCTTC. Encoded protein: CASSQDLAGAYNEQFF. The genes are TRBV4-3 and TRBJ2-1; a weak D match, TRBD1 (6 bases). The CDR3 length is 16 residues. Per germline, CDR1 LGHNA and CDR2 YSLEER. V shed 0 bases and J shed 2 bases, with 11 bases lying between them.

There are many counts of this clonotype. The J gene is TRBJ2-5, the V gene TRBV4-2; possibly TRBD1 for D (5 bases). Trimming removed 4 bases from V and 5 bases from J, with 14 bases in between. CDR3 length: 14 residues. Germline V gene lookup returns CDR1 LGHNA and CDR2 YNFKEQ. Written as DNA, the CDR3 is TGTGCCAGCAGCCCCGAAGGGGTGGAGGAGACCCAGTACTTC. It codes for CASSPEGVEETQYF.

This clonotype came up a few times. The chain has TRBV19 and TRBJ1-5, with a tentative D call TRBD1 (6 bases). Trimming removed 7 bases at V and 6 bases at J, with 13 bases between. This CDR3 region has 13 residues. CDR1 is LNHDA and CDR2 is SQIVND in the germline V gene (reference sequence). The CDR3 loop is CASTVPGVQPQHF. CDR3 in DNA: TGTGCCAGTACAGTGCCAGGGGTTCAGCCCCAGCATTTT.

This clonotype occurred many times. The CDR3 loop reads CSASKDRPLIYEQYF. CDR3 bases: TGCAGTGCTAGTAAAGACCGTCCGTTGATCTACGAGCAGTACTTC. The chain has TRBV20-1 and TRBJ2-7, with unresolved D. V shed 3 bases and J shed 3 bases, with 18 bases lying between them. CDR1 is DFQATT, CDR2 SNEGSKA, per germline (reference sequence). The CDR3 spans 15 residues.

This clonotype came up many times. The chain links TRBV12-3 or TRBV12-4 to TRBJ1-1; tentatively, D is TRBD1 (5 bases). This CDR3 region has 11 residues. Deletions cut 6 bases from V and 8 bases from J, with 10 bases between. The CDR3 DNA is TGTGCCAGCAGCTGGGGGGTCGAAGCTTTCTTT. Translation gives CASSWGVEAFF.

This clonotype was counted many times. The CDR3 DNA reads TGCAGCGTGGGATCCGGGGAGCTGTTTTTT. Its protein is CSVGSGELFF. This rearrangement joins TRBV29-1 to TRBJ2-2; D is undetermined. V was shortened by 6 bases and J by 6 bases, with 5 bases between the two germline ends. This CDR3 region has 10 residues. Germline CDR1 reads SQVTM; CDR2 reads ANQGSEA.

The chain uses TRBV27 and TRBJ2-7, with 14 bases lining up with TRBD2. J lost 0 bases, V lost 4 bases, and 2 bases had no gene match. Germline V gene data show CDR1 as MNHEY and CDR2 as SMNVEV (reference sequence). This CDR3 is 16 amino acids long. CDR3 region: CASSSGLAGGSYEQYF. The CDR3, as DNA: TGTGCCAGCAGTTCTGGACTAGCGGGGGGCTCCTACGAGCAGTACTTC.

This clonotype was found many times. CDR3 DNA sequence: TGTGCCAGCAGCTCCGCCTGGCGAAAGGCTACAGATACGCAGTATTTT. Its translation is CASSSAWRKATDTQYF. This sequence joins TRBV7-6 and TRBJ2-3; D call uncertain. Deletions cut 4 bases from V and 3 bases from J, with 17 bases between. The germline V gene encodes CDR1 SGHVS and CDR2 FNYEAQ. This CDR3 region has 16 residues.

This clonotype has a count of ten or more. V gene TRBV7-2 combines with J gene TRBJ2-7; D is unresolved. Germline values: CDR1 SGHTA, CDR2 FQGNSA. This CDR3 is 14 amino acids long. Trimming took off 5 bases at V and 1 base at J, with 12 bases between the two ends. This CDR3 is CASSPRYRSYEQYF. Written as DNA, the CDR3 is TGTGCCAGCAGCCCTCGGTACAGATCCTACGAGCAGTACTTC.

This clonotype was seen many times. The CDR3 nucleotides are TGTGCCAGCAGTTTAGAACAGCTCACAGATACGCAGTATTTT. It codes for CASSLEQLTDTQYF. V is TRBV28 and J is TRBJ2-3; D is undetermined. CDR3 length: 14 amino acids. The germline gives CDR1 MDHEN, CDR2 SYDVKM. Trimming removed 2 bases from V and 2 bases from J, with 8 bases in between.

The sample holds many counts of this clonotype. V is TRBV6-5 and J is TRBJ2-7; D may be TRBD1 or TRBD2 (5 bases each). From germline, CDR1 is MNHEY and CDR2 SVGAGI. Trimming shortened V by 6 bases and J by 6 bases, and 12 bases separated the two germline ends. This CDR3 is built from 12 residues. CDR3 sequence: CASSSGGGEQYV. The CDR3 nucleotides are TGTGCCAGCAGCTCTGGGGGTGGCGAGCAGTACGTC.

The rearrangement uses TRBV27 and TRBJ2-7; a possible D gene is TRBD2 (5 bases). V lost 1 base to trimming and J lost 5 bases, with 15 bases between them. CDR1 is MNHEY and CDR2 is SMNVEV in the germline V gene (reference sequence). The CDR3 is 15 amino acids. This CDR3 is CASSLYALAGNEQYF. In DNA, the CDR3 is TGTGCCAGCAGTTTATACGCCCTAGCTGGGAACGAGCAGTACTTC.

The table lists this clonotype with many counts. The chain recombines TRBV5-1 with TRBJ1-1, with 8 bases matching TRBD1. The CDR3 is made up of 14 amino acids. V was pared by 8 bases and J by 0 bases, with 6 bases of the junction left unmatched. From germline, CDR1 is SGHRS and CDR2 YFSETQ. The CDR3 DNA is TGCGCCAGTAGGACAGGGAGCATGAACACTGAAGCTTTCTTT. Its protein product is CASRTGSMNTEAFF.

This clonotype was counted only a few times. The rearrangement joins TRBV10-3 to TRBJ2-3, with unresolved D. Germline CDR1 is ENHRY and CDR2 is SYGVKD. The CDR3 runs 12 residues. The germline V and J ends were trimmed by 4 bases and 6 bases, with 8 bases remaining between them. The CDR3 protein is CAISGLRDTQYF. CDR3 DNA sequence: TGTGCCATCAGTGGACTCCGGGATACGCAGTATTTT.

This clonotype was recorded at least ten times. V is TRBV24-1 and J is TRBJ2-5, with 7 bases fitting TRBD1. The CDR3 length is 17 residues. V lost 3 bases to trimming and J lost 0 bases; unmatched junction nucleotides: 9. Germline CDR1 is KGHDR and CDR2 is SFDVKD. The CDR3 DNA is TGTGCCACCAGTGATGGCCGGGACAGATATAACCAAGAGACCCAGTACTTC. Encoded protein: CATSDGRDRYNQETQYF.